A selection of T cell receptor beta chains follows, all from one sample in a study of PD-L1 blockade in urothelial cancer. Libraries were prepared by immunoSEQ multiplex PCR; TCRdb keeps only in-frame clonotypes and omits some of them. The sample gives tens of thousands of clones, more than 70% of which show up once; about 11% is in the top ten. The sequencing used PBMCs, collected around atezolizumab (anti-PD-L1) treatment. These receptors all come from a man aged 60 to 69 with urothelial cancer. The CDR3 runs from the conserved cysteine through the conserved F or W. A D gene is named only where the DNA matches it firmly. The size of a clone is reported for some rows only, either as once, few or many, or as a class for expanded clones.

j_call | d_call | v_call | clone_size | cdr3_aa | cdr3_nt
TRBJ2-1 | TRBD2 | TRBV30 | . | CAWSITAGVYNEQFF | TGTGCCTGGAGCATAACAGCGGGAGTCTACAATGAGCAGTTCTTC
TRBJ2-4 | . | TRBV30 | once | CAWSQTGVKNIQYF | TGTGCCTGGAGTCAGACGGGGGTTAAAAACATTCAGTACTTC
TRBJ2-6 | TRBD1 | TRBV4-3 | large | CASSSRQGRAGANVLTF | TGCGCCAGCAGTTCCAGACAGGGGCGCGCTGGGGCCAACGTCCTGACTTTC
TRBJ2-7 | . | TRBV27 | . | CASSGLLGWQYF | TGTGCCAGCAGCGGACTCCTCGGGTGGCAGTACTTC
TRBJ2-7 | TRBD2 | TRBV7-9 | . | CASSSSGGPTYEQYF | TGTGCCAGCAGCAGTAGCGGGGGCCCTACCTACGAGCAGTACTTC
TRBJ1-1 | . | TRBV29-1 | . | CSVDEGGGTEAFF | TGCAGCGTTGATGAGGGAGGGGGCACTGAAGCTTTCTTT
TRBJ1-1 | . | TRBV10-3 | . | CAISEHGTEAFF | TGTGCCATCAGTGAACATGGCACTGAAGCTTTCTTT
TRBJ2-1 | TRBD2 | TRBV6-6 | many | CASSLLAGGRYEQFF | TGTGCCAGCAGTCTACTAGCGGGGGGGCGGTATGAGCAGTTCTTC
TRBJ2-5 | . | TRBV18 | . | CASSLIHRATGETQYF | TGTGCCAGCTCACTCATCCACAGGGCCACGGGGGAGACCCAGTACTTC
TRBJ1-6 | TRBD1 | TRBV10-1 | few | CASFGDRDNSPLHF | TGCGCCAGTTTCGGGGACAGGGATAATTCACCCCTCCACTTT
TRBJ1-4 | . | TRBV9 | . | CASSVELGATNEKLFF | TGTGCCAGCAGCGTAGAATTAGGGGCAACTAATGAAAAACTGTTTTTT
TRBJ1-1 | . | TRBV29-1 | . | CSGGWGAEAFF | TGCAGTGGGGGGTGGGGAGCTGAAGCTTTCTTT
TRBJ1-5 | TRBD1 | TRBV29-1 | . | CSVYTGGGSDQPQHF | TGCAGCGTGTATACAGGGGGCGGGAGCGATCAGCCCCAGCATTTT
TRBJ1-2 | . | TRBV30 | few | CAWSVPGLGYTF | TGTGCCTGGAGTGTACCAGGGCTGGGCTACACCTTC
TRBJ1-6 | . | TRBV6-6 | . | CASSYPSGTRGLALHF | TGTGCCAGCAGTTACCCATCCGGGACGCGGGGTTTAGCCCTCCACTTT
TRBJ2-1 | TRBD2 | TRBV5-1 | once | CASSLGAGVPVYNEQFF | TGCGCCAGCAGCTTGGGAGCGGGGGTCCCCGTTTACAATGAGCAGTTCTTC
TRBJ2-3 | . | TRBV6-5 | once | CASSYGGSSTDTQYF | TGTGCCAGCAGTTATGGCGGGTCTAGCACAGATACGCAGTATTTT
TRBJ2-5 | . | TRBV5-6 | . | CASSLNRDETQYF | TGTGCCAGCAGCTTGAACAGGGACGAGACCCAGTACTTC
TRBJ2-1 | TRBD2 | TRBV10-2 | . | CASSGGLDRTNNEQFF | TGCGCCAGCAGTGGGGGACTAGATAGAACGAACAATGAGCAGTTCTTC
TRBJ2-7 | TRBD2 | TRBV7-3 | . | CASSTGLAGTYEQYF | TGTGCCAGCAGCACGGGACTAGCGGGGACCTACGAGCAGTACTTC
TRBJ2-7 | TRBD2 | TRBV30 | . | CAWSVLGRGWQYF | TGTGCCTGGAGTGTACTCGGGAGGGGGTGGCAGTACTTC
TRBJ1-1 | . | TRBV2 | . | CASKGYDSKAFF | TGTGCCAGCAAGGGGTATGATTCCAAAGCTTTCTTT
TRBJ2-2 | TRBD2 | TRBV19 | . | CASNLAGGPRGTGELFF | TGTGCCAGTAACCTAGCGGGAGGGCCACGAGGCACCGGGGAGCTGTTTTTT
TRBJ2-3 | . | TRBV9 | . | CASSARGGDTQYF | TGTGCCAGCAGCGCGAGGGGGGGTGATACGCAGTATTTT
TRBJ2-3 | TRBD1 | TRBV19 | . | CASSSDRGSTDTQYF | TGTGCCAGTAGTTCTGACAGGGGATCCACAGATACGCAGTATTTT
TRBJ1-6 | . | TRBV5-8 | . | CASSSQGVGRLYNSPLHF | TGTGCCAGCAGCTCCCAAGGGGTCGGACGGCTCTATAATTCACCCCTCCACTTT
TRBJ1-4 | . | TRBV5-4 | . | CASSERDSHNEKLFF | TGTGCCAGCAGCGAACGGGACTCCCACAATGAAAAACTGTTTTTT
TRBJ2-2 | . | TRBV30 | . | CAWGSAQELFF | TGTGCCTGGGGCTCCGCCCAGGAGCTGTTTTTT
TRBJ2-5 | . | TRBV5-1 | . | CASSLAEETQYF | TGCGCCAGCAGCTTGGCCGAAGAGACCCAGTACTTC
TRBJ2-2 | TRBD1 | TRBV28 | . | CASSYPLDRVYTGELFF | TGTGCCAGCAGCTACCCCCTCGACAGGGTCTACACCGGGGAGCTGTTTTTT
TRBJ2-7 | TRBD2 | TRBV28 | few | CASSFPLAGGPRRYEQYF | TGTGCCAGCAGTTTCCCGCTAGCGGGAGGCCCCCGTCGTTACGAGCAGTACTTC
TRBJ2-5 | . | TRBV30 | . | CAWSVLRVQETQYF | TGTGCCTGGAGTGTACTCAGGGTCCAAGAGACCCAGTACTTC
TRBJ1-4 | . | TRBV28 | . | CARRSSGDEKLFF | TGTGCCAGGAGAAGTTCCGGGGATGAAAAACTGTTTTTT
TRBJ2-5 | . | TRBV2 | . | CASSMDSSWETQYF | TGTGCCAGCAGTATGGACAGCTCCTGGGAGACCCAGTACTTC
TRBJ2-5 | . | TRBV11-1 | . | CASSSPGTLQETQYF | TGTGCCAGCAGCTCCCCGGGGACACTTCAAGAGACCCAGTACTTC
TRBJ1-1 | . | TRBV2 | few | CASRLGSGLVNTEAFF | TGTGCCAGCAGGTTGGGGTCAGGGTTGGTTAACACTGAAGCTTTCTTT
TRBJ1-1 | TRBD1 | TRBV18 | . | CASSLTGTGETEAFF | TGTGCCAGCTCACTAACCGGGACAGGGGAGACTGAAGCTTTCTTT
TRBJ2-1 | TRBD2 | TRBV5-6 | once | CASSHGRGNEQFF | TGTGCCAGCAGCCACGGGAGGGGGAATGAGCAGTTCTTC
TRBJ2-3 | TRBD1 | TRBV2 | once | CASRTGPGVTDTQYF | TGTGCCAGCAGGACAGGGCCCGGGGTAACAGATACGCAGTATTTT
TRBJ1-2 | TRBD1 | TRBV5-1 | . | CASSPRDRGPNGYTF | TGCGCCAGCAGCCCCCGGGACAGGGGGCCCAATGGCTACACCTTC
TRBJ2-5 | . | TRBV30 | . | CACGLYQETQYF | TGTGCCTGTGGGCTTTACCAAGAGACCCAGTACTTC
TRBJ1-2 | TRBD1 | TRBV6-5 | . | CATGQGVYTF | TGTGCCACCGGACAGGGGGTTTACACCTTC
TRBJ1-5 | TRBD1 | TRBV29-1 | few | CSVEDGGQGEQPQHF | TGCAGCGTTGAAGACGGGGGACAGGGGGAACAGCCCCAGCATTTT
TRBJ2-2 | . | TRBV5-1 | . | CASSLYSGQSGELFF | TGCGCCAGCAGCTTATACTCTGGACAATCCGGGGAGCTGTTTTTT
TRBJ1-4 | TRBD1 | TRBV7-2 | . | CASSSILKQGAIFEKLFF | TGTGCCAGCAGCTCCATCCTAAAACAGGGGGCAATTTTTGAAAAACTGTTTTTT
TRBJ1-5 | . | TRBV5-1 | . | CASSLAGIGSQPQHF | TGCGCCAGCAGCTTGGCAGGGATAGGTTCTCAGCCCCAGCATTTT
TRBJ2-3 | TRBD1 | TRBV9 | . | CASSETTGYGTDTQYF | TGTGCCAGCAGCGAGACGACAGGGTATGGCACAGATACGCAGTATTTT
TRBJ1-3 | . | TRBV4-1 | . | CASSAGSGNTIYF | TGCGCCAGCAGCGCAGGATCTGGAAACACCATATATTTT
TRBJ2-7 | . | TRBV30 | . | CALLTGPLYYEQYF | TGTGCCTTATTGACAGGCCCACTCTACTACGAGCAGTACTTC
TRBJ1-2 | . | TRBV7-9 | . | CASSPRGRAEFNGYTF | TGTGCCAGCAGCCCCCGGGGAAGAGCAGAATTCAATGGCTACACCTTC
TRBJ1-3 | . | TRBV10-3 | . | CATLGGSGNTIYF | TGTGCCACCTTAGGGGGATCTGGAAACACCATATATTTT
TRBJ2-5 | . | TRBV5-6 | . | CASSLFGAGGRSETQYF | TGTGCCAGCAGCTTGTTTGGGGCAGGGGGGCGGTCAGAGACCCAGTACTTC
TRBJ2-3 | TRBD2 | TRBV11-3 | . | CASSLTTGLFSDTQYF | TGTGCCAGCAGCTTGACGACGGGACTATTCTCAGATACGCAGTATTTT
TRBJ1-2 | . | TRBV5-1 | . | CASSLEAAPKGSLYGYTF | TGCGCCAGCAGCTTGGAAGCGGCCCCCAAAGGGTCCCTCTATGGCTACACCTTC
TRBJ2-7 | . | TRBV9 | . | CAGCAGEQYF | TGTGCCGGGTGTGCGGGGGAGCAGTACTTC
TRBJ2-5 | TRBD2 | TRBV2 | . | CASLAQGREGETQYF | TGTGCCAGCTTAGCTCAGGGAAGGGAGGGGGAGACCCAGTACTTC
TRBJ1-2 | TRBD1 | TRBV30 | . | CAWGQGGVYGYTF | TGTGCCTGGGGACAGGGAGGAGTCTATGGCTACACCTTC